The following is a T cell receptor beta chain sequence with its context. The antigen it binds to is not known. Per-nucleotide qualities are absent, and no much larger clonotype sits a single base away. The sample belongs to a study of blood T cells in healthy people across ages (dated by TCRdb to between 2014 and 2017). The study in broad terms: In model experiments, roughly one uniquely barcoded TCR beta cDNA molecule per two T cells was captured by template switching. Two additional independent replicas of 1 million unique cDNA reads from the same blood draw were analyzed for two donors (one aged 18 to 30 and one aged 80 or older). Donors were grouped into four age groups: young (average approximately 15 years), middle-aged (approximately 41), aged (over 55) and long-lived (over 80). Using deep sequencing normalized with unique cDNA molecular identifiers, the study measured how TCR beta repertoire diversity changes with age.

CDR3 length: 14 amino acids, cysteine to phenylalanine. Only the CDR3 part of the read is kept: 42 bases, read in frame from the first base. Based on the germline V gene (reference sequence), the CDR1 and CDR2 sequences are LNHNV and YYDKDF. V and J lose 1 base and 2 bases, and a span of 9 bases separates them. Libraries were prepared through 5' RACE. The instrument was an Illumina HiSeq 2500. A second roughly 6 to 11 cycle PCR used a sample-barcoded 5' primer and a J-beta primer mix. A unique molecular identifier was introduced onto each TCR beta cDNA molecule by a template-switch 5' adaptor carrying 12 random nucleotides. Each sample yielded at least 2.5 million CDR3-containing paired-end reads. First-strand cDNA was synthesized from all RNA with the Mint cDNA synthesis kit, primed by a TRBC-specific oligonucleotide. Following uracil-DNA glycosylase treatment, a first 18-cycle PCR with universal primers M1SS and BC2_uni_R was performed on all cDNA. On the study's bioinformatics: For normalization, 1 million high-quality reads, each with a distinct molecular identifier, were randomly selected from each sample. Instead of being binned into consensus sequences, reads that shared molecular identifiers were thrown out. MiTCR, with a Q25 quality threshold and the strictest error-elimination algorithm, was used for CDR3 identification, clonotype clustering and error correction. A nonparametric unseen species model using Euler transformation provided a lower-bound estimate of total TCR beta diversity. TCRdb ran its own pipeline on the public reads, namely fastp trimming at Q25 and MiXCR clone calling, and kept in-frame beta chains. Each entry merges the rows of one CDR3 protein and shows their most common DNA and genes. It is TCRdb's table, rather than the study itself, that gives the V and J calls and clone size. This sample holds roughly 500,000 distinct CDR3 sequences; less than 25% were observed only once. The leading ten clones occupy roughly 9% of the sample.

The approximately 40 donors, aged roughly 6 to 95 years, were systemically healthy Caucasian individuals from Russia. Around 10 milliliters of peripheral blood were drawn from each donor into EDTA-treated Vacutainer tubes. PBMCs were isolated by Ficoll-Paque density-gradient centrifugation, with at least 6 million obtained per sample. Trizol reagent was used to extract total RNA from PBMCs, with at least 6 micrograms per sample. The percentages of naive CD45RAhigh/CD27high T cells were determined by flow cytometry on a PBMC aliquot from every donor. Overall study outcomes, separate from this receptor: Observed TCR beta diversity per million T cells fell roughly linearly with age, and a significant reduction was already apparent by age about 38. Because the CMV infection status of the donors was unknown, age-related changes in expanded clonotypes may potentially have been confounded. Estimates of total diversity based on one million sequenced T cells were regarded as lower bounds and as underestimates. Since profiling was done on bulk unsorted PBMCs, naive and antigen-experienced compartments could not be conclusively compared. The long-lived group showed more naive CD4+ T cells, fewer expanded clones and increased TCR diversity than the aged group, suggesting age selection. Observed TCR beta diversity correlated strongly with the percentage of naive T cells measured by flow cytometry.

This same sample was also taken into another study, of T cells of mothers and their children. The second study also describes: Nine systemically healthy Caucasian individuals, comprising three mothers and their six children, were included as donors. cDNA synthesis consumed the entire amount of extracted RNA, loaded at about 1.5 ug RNA in each 15 ul reaction. In the second PCR, the M1S primer added sample barcodes and 2-4 random nucleotides. Over 9.5 million TCR beta CDR3 reads came from each mother, compared with some 3 million reads from each child. Thymic selection similarly shapes TCR recombination output in related and unrelated pairs, with minor effect from inherited differences. Related mother-child pairs always showed normalized repertoire overlap that was slightly higher than in unrelated mother-child pairs, though the difference was never significant. Persistent microchimeric T cell clones were not detected, at a sensitivity of about 100 clones per million clonotypes. In the study, deep NGS was used to compare the TCR beta repertoires of mothers and children, and features distinguishing related mother-child pairs from unrelated individuals were sought. The mean age was about 38 +/- 4 years for the mothers and 11 +/- 4 years for the children. After adapter ligation with NEBNext reagents, the libraries were sequenced on Illumina HiSeq 2000 with 100+100 nt paired-end reads. To avoid cross-contamination, the mother libraries and the child libraries were prepared a month apart and sequenced in separate runs. Each donor had between about 450,000 and 2,100,000 distinct TCR beta clonotypes identified. Naive TCR beta clonotypes were estimated from low-frequency clonotypes matched to each donor's FACS-determined naive share, without sorting.

The TCR originated in a boy younger than 18 in good health. Specimen: blood. The V and J segments used are TRBV15 and TRBJ2-7, and perhaps TRBD1 as D gene, on 6 matching bases. The encoded CDR3 is CATSRGQGTYEQYF. At the DNA level, the sequence is TGTGCCACCAGCAGAGGTCAGGGGACCTACGAGCAGTACTTC. With the rest looked up from the reference TRBV15 and TRBJ2-7 genes rather than sequenced, the full variable domain is DAMVIQNPRYQVTQFGKPVTLSCSQTLNHNVMYWYQQKSSQAPKLLFHYYDKDFNNEADTPDNFQSRRPNTSFCFLDIRSPGLGDTAMYLCATSRGQGTYEQYFGPGTRLTVT.